Presented here are 18 T cell receptor beta chains from one specimen sequenced in a study of cytomegalovirus exposure and HLA in healthy donors (TCRdb year 2017). The library was built by means of the immunoSEQ multiplex PCR assay. A mixture of 60 forward primers for TCR Vbeta segments and 13 reverse primers for TCR Jbeta segments was used in the multiplex PCR. TCRdb's version of the immuneACCESS table is confined to in-frame rearrangements and falls short of the full clone set. An unresolved V gene accounts for under half of the shortfall where checked; the remainder is of unknown origin. The sample's clone listing holds roughly 40,000 clones. The biggest ten clones account for approximately 1.3% of the sample. The source material was PBMCs. These receptors all come from a man under 40 in good health and CMV-seronegative.

The CDR3 reads CASSPGLAAQETQYF. The CDR3 DNA is TGCGCCAGCAGCCCCGGACTAGCGGCCCAAGAGACCCAGTACTTC. The chain is built from TRBV5-1 and TRBJ2-5, with 10 bases aligning to TRBD2. V was pared by 4 bases and J by 1 base, with 4 bases of the junction left unmatched. The CDR3 loop spans 15 amino acids. CDR1 SGHRS and CDR2 YFSETQ come from the germline V gene.

The chain couples TRBV19 to TRBJ2-5, with 7 positions matching TRBD1. V lost 9 bases and J lost 5; bases outside the gene matches: 12. This CDR3 has 14 amino acids. Looked up from germline, CDR1 is LNHDA and CDR2 is SQIVND (reference sequence). CDR3 DNA: TGTGCCAGCATCGACAGGGAAGGATCGGAGACCCAGTACTTC. It specifies CASIDREGSETQYF. The entire variable domain, with the rest obtained from reference TRBV19 and TRBJ2-5, is as follows: DGGITQSPKYLFRKEGQNVTLSCEQNLNHDAMYWYRQDPGQGLRLIYYSQIVNDFQKGDIAEGYSVSREKKESFPLTVTSAQKNPTAFYLCASIDREGSETQYFGPGTRLLVL.

The gene calls are TRBV29-1 and TRBJ2-7; a weak D match, TRBD1 (6 bases). CDR1 SQVTM and CDR2 ANQGSEA come from the germline V gene. This CDR3 contains 14 residues. V lost 5 bases, J lost 3 bases, and 17 bases lay in between. The CDR3, as DNA: TGCAGCGTTCTTGGACTTAAGGGGGTCTACGAGCAGTACTTC. It specifies CSVLGLKGVYEQYF.

This rearrangement joins TRBV5-6 to TRBJ2-7; D not certain. V lost 0 bases and J 2 bases, leaving 9 bases between the germline ends. Germline V lookup: CDR1 SGHDT, CDR2 YYEEEE. The CDR3 sequence is 14 residues long. The CDR3 spells CASSLGQKTYEQYF. The CDR3 DNA follows: TGTGCCAGCAGCTTGGGGCAGAAGACCTACGAGCAGTACTTC.

The CDR3 reads CASRVTGPNTGELFF. In DNA form, the CDR3 reads TGCGCCAGCAGGGTAACAGGGCCGAACACCGGGGAGCTGTTTTTT. The chain couples TRBV5-1 to TRBJ2-2; perhaps TRBD1 as D (6 bases). CDR3 size: 15 residues. Deletions cut 5 bases from V and 0 bases from J, with 11 bases between. Germline CDR1 and CDR2: SGHRS and YFSETQ.

This chain joins TRBV2 and TRBJ1-1, with TRBD1 as a possible D gene (5 bases). V gave up 5 bases and J gave up 0 bases, with 13 bases separating them. The CDR3 spans 15 residues. Germline V gene data show CDR1 as SNHLY and CDR2 as FYNNEI. CDR3 nucleotides: TGTGCCAGCAGTTTTCAGGGTCTTATGAACACTGAAGCTTTCTTT. The encoded protein is CASSFQGLMNTEAFF.

The chain employs TRBV21-1 and TRBJ1-2; TRBD1, the table's D call, lacks a check against the DNA. TRBV21-1 is designated a pseudogene. This CDR3 has 13 residues. The CDR3 spells CASTPHTNYGYTF. CDR3 bases: TGTGCCAGCACCCCTCACACGAACTATGGCTACACCTTC.

This sequence joins TRBV6-1 and TRBJ1-2, with D hard to call. The CDR3 runs to 11 residues. Germline CDR1 reads MNHNS; CDR2 reads SASEGT. Trimming removed 7 bases at V and 3 bases at J, with 6 bases between. CDR3 DNA sequence: TGTGCCAGCATTCGAGACTATGGCTACACCTTC. Translated: CASIRDYGYTF.

The chain links TRBV10-2 to TRBJ2-1, with D maybe TRBD1 (5 bases). Trimming cost V 7 bases and J 6 bases, with 7 bases left between them. Germline CDR1 is WSHSY and CDR2 is SAAADI. The length of the CDR3 is 11 residues. The CDR3 region is CASIQGNEQFF. The DNA of the CDR3 is TGCGCCAGCATTCAGGGCAATGAGCAGTTCTTC.

This rearrangement joins TRBV2 to TRBJ2-1, with D maybe TRBD1 (5 bases). CDR3 length: 13 amino acids. Per the germline V gene, CDR1 is SNHLY and CDR2 is FYNNEI. V was pared by 0 bases and J by 10 bases, with 10 bases between. The CDR3 loop reads CASSEAHRGEQFF. The CDR3 DNA reads as TGTGCCAGCAGTGAAGCCCATAGGGGCGAGCAGTTCTTC.

The gene calls are TRBV19 and TRBJ1-4; D unresolved. Germline V gene data show CDR1 as LNHDA and CDR2 as SQIVND (reference sequence). Trimming left V 3 bases short and J 12 bases short, with 11 bases between. The CDR3 totals 12 residues. DNA of the CDR3: TGTGCCAGTAGTATTCCGGGCGGGGAACTGTTTTTT. This gives the protein CASSIPGGELFF. Drawing the rest from reference TRBV19 and TRBJ1-4, the complete variable domain is DGGITQSPKYLFRKEGQNVTLSCEQNLNHDAMYWYRQDPGQGLRLIYYSQIVNDFQKGDIAEGYSVSREKKESFPLTVTSAQKNPTAFYLCASSIPGGELFFGSGTQLSVL.

The chain has TRBV29-1 and TRBJ1-1, with TRBD1 matching 8 bases. This CDR3 comprises 13 residues. The junction had 9 bases not matched to a gene; V was cut back by 8 bases and J by 4 bases. Per the germline V gene, CDR1 is SQVTM and CDR2 is ANQGSEA. For the CDR3, the DNA is TGCAGCACCCGAACAGGGGGGGCCACTGAAGCTTTCTTT. The encoded protein is CSTRTGGATEAFF.

The rearrangement uses TRBV15 and TRBJ2-7; 8 bases fit TRBD1. CDR1 and CDR2 from the germline V gene are LNHNV and YYDKDF (reference sequence). The J segment lost 6 bases and the V segment lost 0 bases, leaving 7 bases of the junction unmatched. The CDR3 consists of 15 residues. DNA of the CDR3: TGTGCCACCAGCAGAGAGGGAGGAACAGGGGGCGAGCAGTACTTC. Protein product: CATSREGGTGGEQYF.

This rearrangement joins TRBV6-6 to TRBJ1-2; 7 positions match TRBD1. CDR3 size: 14 residues. CDR1 and CDR2 from the germline V gene are MNHNY and SVGAGI (reference sequence). The J segment lost 3 bases and the V segment lost 4 bases, leaving 5 bases of the junction unmatched. CDR3 bases: TGTGCCAGCAGTTTGACAGGGTACGACTATGGCTACACCTTC. Translated: CASSLTGYDYGYTF.

The chain couples TRBV7-2 to TRBJ2-5; 11 nucleotides agree with TRBD2. The junction had 10 bases not matched to a gene; V was cut back by 6 bases and J by 7 bases. This CDR3 contains 15 residues. Germline V gene sequence: CDR1 SGHTA, CDR2 FQGNSA. This CDR3 reads CASRPTSGSFGTQYF. The CDR3 coding sequence is TGTGCCAGCAGGCCTACTAGCGGGAGTTTTGGGACCCAGTACTTC.

The chain combines TRBV4-1 with TRBJ2-1; 13 bases are shared with TRBD2. This CDR3 has 20 amino acids. Germline V lookup: CDR1 MGHRA, CDR2 YSYEKL. J lost 1 base, V lost 3 bases, and 12 bases had no gene match. The CDR3 reads CASSHPRTSGSEGSYNEQFF. The CDR3 DNA is TGCGCCAGCAGCCATCCGAGGACTAGCGGGAGTGAGGGGTCCTACAATGAGCAGTTCTTC.

The chain links TRBV7-8 to TRBJ2-2; 11 bases line up with TRBD2. CDR3 length equals 18 residues. The trim removed 1 base at V and 3 bases at J, leaving 7 bases unmatched. CDR1 and CDR2 (germline): SGHVS, FQNEAQ. This CDR3 is CASSLDRLAGGHTGELFF. In DNA form, the CDR3 reads TGTGCCAGCAGCTTAGATAGGCTAGCGGGAGGCCACACCGGGGAGCTGTTTTTT. Full variable domain (rest looked up from reference TRBV7-8 and TRBJ2-2): GAGVSQSPRYKVAKRGQDVALRCDPISGHVSLFWYQQALGQGPEFLTYFQNEAQLDKSGLPSDRFFAERPEGSVSTLKIQRTQQEDSAVYLCASSLDRLAGGHTGELFFGEGSRLTVL.

This chain links TRBV7-2 with TRBJ1-5, with D perhaps TRBD1 (6 bases). The ends were cut back, 6 bases at V and 3 bases at J, with 15 bases in the middle. The germline V gene has CDR1 SGHTA and CDR2 FQGNSA. The CDR3 consists of 15 residues. CDR3 in amino acids: CASRSGAGPNQPQHF. The CDR3 DNA sequence: TGTGCCAGCAGGTCAGGGGCAGGACCCAATCAGCCCCAGCATTTT.